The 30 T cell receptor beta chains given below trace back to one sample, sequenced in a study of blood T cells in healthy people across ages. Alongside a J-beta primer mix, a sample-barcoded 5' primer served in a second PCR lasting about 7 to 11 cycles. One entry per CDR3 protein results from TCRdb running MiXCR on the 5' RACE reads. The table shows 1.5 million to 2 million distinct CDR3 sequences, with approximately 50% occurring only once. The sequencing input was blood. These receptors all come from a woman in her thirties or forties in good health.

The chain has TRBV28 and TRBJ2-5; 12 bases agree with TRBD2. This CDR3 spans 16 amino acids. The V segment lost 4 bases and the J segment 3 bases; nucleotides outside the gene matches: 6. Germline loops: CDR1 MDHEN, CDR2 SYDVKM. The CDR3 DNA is TGTGCCAGCAGTTGGTGGGCTAGCGGGGGGGAAGAGACCCAGTACTTC. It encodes CASSWWASGGEETQYF.

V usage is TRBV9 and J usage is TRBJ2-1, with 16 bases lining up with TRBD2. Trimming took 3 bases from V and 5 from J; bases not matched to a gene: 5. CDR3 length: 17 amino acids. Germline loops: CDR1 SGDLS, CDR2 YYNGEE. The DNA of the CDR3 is TGTGCCAGCAGCGCTGGGACTAGCGGGGGGGCCGACAATGAGCAGTTCTTC. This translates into CASSAGTSGGADNEQFF.

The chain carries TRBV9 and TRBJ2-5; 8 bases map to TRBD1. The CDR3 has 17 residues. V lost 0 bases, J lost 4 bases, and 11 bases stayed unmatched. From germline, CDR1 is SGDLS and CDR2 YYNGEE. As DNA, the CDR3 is TGTGCCAGCAGCGTAGGGGCCCTCAGGGGGCTTCGAGAGACCCAGTACTTC. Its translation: CASSVGALRGLRETQYF.

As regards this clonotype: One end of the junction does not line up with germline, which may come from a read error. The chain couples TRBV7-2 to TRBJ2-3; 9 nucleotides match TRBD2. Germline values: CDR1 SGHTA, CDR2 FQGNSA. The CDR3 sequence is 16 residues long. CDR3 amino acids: CAGSLGSGGNTDTQYF. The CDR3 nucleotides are TGTGCCGGCAGCTTAGGTAGCGGGGGTAACACAGATACGCAGTATTTT.

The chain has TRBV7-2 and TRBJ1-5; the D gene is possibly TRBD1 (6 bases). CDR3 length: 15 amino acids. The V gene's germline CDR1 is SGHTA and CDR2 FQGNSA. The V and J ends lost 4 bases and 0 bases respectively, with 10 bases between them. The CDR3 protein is CASSSTGFSNQPQHF. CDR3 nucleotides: TGTGCCAGCAGCTCCACAGGGTTTAGCAATCAGCCCCAGCATTTT.

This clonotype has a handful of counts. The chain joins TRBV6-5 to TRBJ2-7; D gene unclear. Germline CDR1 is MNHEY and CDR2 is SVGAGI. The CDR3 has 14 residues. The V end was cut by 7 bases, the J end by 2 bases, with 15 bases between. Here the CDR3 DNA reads TGTGCCAGCACCAGACTCGGCAGTACCTACGAGCAGTACTTC. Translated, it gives CASTRLGSTYEQYF.

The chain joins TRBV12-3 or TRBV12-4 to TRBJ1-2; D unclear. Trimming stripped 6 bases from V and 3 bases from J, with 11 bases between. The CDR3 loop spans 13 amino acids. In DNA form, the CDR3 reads TGTGCCAGCAGCCATAGTCCGGACTATGGCTACACCTTC. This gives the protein CASSHSPDYGYTF.

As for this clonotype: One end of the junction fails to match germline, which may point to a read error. The CDR3 reads CTSSLSGFLNTEAFF. The CDR3 DNA reads as TGTACCAGCAGTTTGTCAGGCTTCTTGAACACTGAAGCTTTCTTT. The chain links TRBV12-3 or TRBV12-4 to TRBJ1-1; D not certain. The CDR3 is made up of 15 amino acids.

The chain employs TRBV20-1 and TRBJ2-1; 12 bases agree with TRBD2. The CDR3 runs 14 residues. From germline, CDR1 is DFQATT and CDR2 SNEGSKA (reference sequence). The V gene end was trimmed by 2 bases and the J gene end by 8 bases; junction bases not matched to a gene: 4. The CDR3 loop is CSARLAGGIDEQFF. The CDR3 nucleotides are TGCAGTGCTAGACTAGCGGGGGGGATAGATGAGCAGTTCTTC.

CDR3 coding DNA: TGTGCCAGCAGTTTAACAGGGATGGGGACAGGCTGGAAATACGAGCAGTACTTC. It specifies CASSLTGMGTGWKYEQYF. The J gene is TRBJ2-7, the V gene TRBV28; 8 bases match TRBD1. Losses at the gene ends were 2 bases for V and 4 bases for J; bases not matched to a gene: 16. This CDR3 spans 18 amino acids. Looked up from germline, CDR1 is MDHEN and CDR2 is SYDVKM.

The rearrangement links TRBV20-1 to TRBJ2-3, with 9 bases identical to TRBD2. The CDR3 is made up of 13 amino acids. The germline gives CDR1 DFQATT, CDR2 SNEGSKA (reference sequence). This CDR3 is CRVSGRREDTQYF. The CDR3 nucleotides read TGCAGGGTTAGCGGGAGAAGGGAAGATACGCAGTATTTT.

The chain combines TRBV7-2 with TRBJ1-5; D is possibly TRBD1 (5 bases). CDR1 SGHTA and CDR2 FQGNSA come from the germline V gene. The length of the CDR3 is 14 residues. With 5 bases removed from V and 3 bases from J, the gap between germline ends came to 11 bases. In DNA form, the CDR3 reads TGTGCCAGCAGCCTCCAGGGAATCAATCAGCCCCAGCATTTT. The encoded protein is CASSLQGINQPQHF.

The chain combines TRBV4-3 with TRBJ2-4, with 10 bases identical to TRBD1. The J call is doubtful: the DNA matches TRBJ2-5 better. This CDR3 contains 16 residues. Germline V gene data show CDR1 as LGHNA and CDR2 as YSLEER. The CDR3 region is CASSQVSDRGIETQYF. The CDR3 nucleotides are TGCGCCAGCAGCCAAGTCTCGGACAGGGGGATAGAGACCCAGTACTTC.

The CDR3 loop reads CASSLRDRVNQPQHF. CDR3 DNA sequence: TGTGCCAGCAGTTTACGGGACAGGGTCAATCAGCCCCAGCATTTT. The chain carries TRBV12-3 or TRBV12-4 and TRBJ1-5, with 9 bases aligning to TRBD1. CDR3 length equals 15 residues. The J segment lost 3 bases and the V segment lost 2 bases, leaving 2 bases of the junction unmatched.

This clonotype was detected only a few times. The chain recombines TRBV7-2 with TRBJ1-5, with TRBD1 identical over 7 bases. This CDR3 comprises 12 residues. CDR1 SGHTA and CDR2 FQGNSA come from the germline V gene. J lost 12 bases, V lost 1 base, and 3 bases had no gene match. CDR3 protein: CASSLGGGYQHF. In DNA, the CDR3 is TGTGCCAGCAGCTTAGGAGGGGGCTACCAGCATTTT.

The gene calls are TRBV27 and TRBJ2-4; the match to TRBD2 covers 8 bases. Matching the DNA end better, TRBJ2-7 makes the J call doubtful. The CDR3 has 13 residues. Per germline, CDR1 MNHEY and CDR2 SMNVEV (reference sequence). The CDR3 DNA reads TGTGCCAGCGTGGCGGGGGGCGGGTACGAGCAGTACTTC. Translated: CASVAGGGYEQYF.

CDR3 in amino acids: CASSLAPVHNSPLHF. The CDR3 bases are TGTGCCAGCAGCTTAGCCCCAGTGCATAATTCACCCCTCCACTTT. V and J are TRBV7-9 and TRBJ1-6; no definite D call. The germline V and J ends were trimmed by 0 bases and 5 bases, with 8 bases remaining between them. Germline V gives CDR1 SEHNR, CDR2 FQNEAQ (reference sequence). This CDR3 comprises 15 residues.

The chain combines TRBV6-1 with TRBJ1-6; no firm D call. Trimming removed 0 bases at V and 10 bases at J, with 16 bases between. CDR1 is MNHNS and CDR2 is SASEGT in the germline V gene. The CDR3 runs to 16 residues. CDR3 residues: CASSEALRILGSPLHF. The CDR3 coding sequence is TGTGCCAGCAGTGAAGCGTTAAGAATCCTGGGGTCACCCCTCCACTTT.

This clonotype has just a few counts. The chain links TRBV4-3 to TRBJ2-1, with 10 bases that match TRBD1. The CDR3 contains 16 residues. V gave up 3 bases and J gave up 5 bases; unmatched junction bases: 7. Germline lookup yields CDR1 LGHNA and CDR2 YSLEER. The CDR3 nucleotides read TGCGCCAGCAGCCACAACCGGGACAGGGGAGACAATGAGCAGTTCTTC. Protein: CASSHNRDRGDNEQFF.

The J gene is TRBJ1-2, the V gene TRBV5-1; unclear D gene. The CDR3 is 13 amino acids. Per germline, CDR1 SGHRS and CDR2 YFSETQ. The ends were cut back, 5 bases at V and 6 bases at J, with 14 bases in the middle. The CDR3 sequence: CASSRRGADGYTF. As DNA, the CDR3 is TGCGCCAGCAGTCGACGGGGAGCGGATGGCTACACCTTC.

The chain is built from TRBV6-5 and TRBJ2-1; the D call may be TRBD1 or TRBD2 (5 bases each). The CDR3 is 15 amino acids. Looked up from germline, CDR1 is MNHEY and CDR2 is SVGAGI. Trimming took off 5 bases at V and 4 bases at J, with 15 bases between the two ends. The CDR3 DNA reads TGTGCCAGCAGTCGCGACCAGGGACCGTACAATGAGCAGTTCTTC. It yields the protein CASSRDQGPYNEQFF.

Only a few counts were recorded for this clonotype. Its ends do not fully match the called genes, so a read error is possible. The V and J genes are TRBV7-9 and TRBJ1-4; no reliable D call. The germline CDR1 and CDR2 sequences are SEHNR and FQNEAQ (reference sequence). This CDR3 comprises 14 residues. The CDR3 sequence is CASSLVGSNEKLFF. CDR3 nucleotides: TGTGCCAGCAGTTTAGTAGGTTCAAATGAAAAACTGTTTTTT.

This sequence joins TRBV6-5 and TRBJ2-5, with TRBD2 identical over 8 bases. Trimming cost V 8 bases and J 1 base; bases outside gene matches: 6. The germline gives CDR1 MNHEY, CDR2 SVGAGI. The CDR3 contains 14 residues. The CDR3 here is CASSGGAIQETQYF. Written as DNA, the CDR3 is TGTGCCAGCTCCGGGGGGGCCATCCAAGAGACCCAGTACTTC.

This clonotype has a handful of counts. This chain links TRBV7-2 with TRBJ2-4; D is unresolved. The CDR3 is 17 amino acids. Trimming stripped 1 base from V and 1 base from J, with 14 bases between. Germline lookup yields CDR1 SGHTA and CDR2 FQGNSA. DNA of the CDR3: TGTGCCAGCAGCTTAGAGGCAGGAAATTTCGCCAAAAACATTCAGTACTTC. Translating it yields CASSLEAGNFAKNIQYF.

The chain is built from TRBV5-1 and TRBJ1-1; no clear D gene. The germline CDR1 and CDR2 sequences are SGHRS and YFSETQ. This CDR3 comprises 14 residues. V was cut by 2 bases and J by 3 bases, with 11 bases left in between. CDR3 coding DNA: TGCGCCAGCAGCTTAAGGCGTTGGGACACTGAAGCTTTCTTT. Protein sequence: CASSLRRWDTEAFF.

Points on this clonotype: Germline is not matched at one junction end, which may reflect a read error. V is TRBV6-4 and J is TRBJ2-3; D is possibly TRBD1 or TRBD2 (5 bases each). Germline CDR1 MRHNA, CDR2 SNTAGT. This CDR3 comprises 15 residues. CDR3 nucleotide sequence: TGTGCCAGCAGTGACTCGCCCTCTAGCACAGGTACGCAGTATTTT. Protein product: CASSDSPSSTGTQYF.

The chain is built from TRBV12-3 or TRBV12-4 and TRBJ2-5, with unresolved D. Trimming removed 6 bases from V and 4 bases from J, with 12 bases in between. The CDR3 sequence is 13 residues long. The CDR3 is CASSRPVPETQYF. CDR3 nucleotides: TGTGCCAGCAGCCGACCGGTTCCAGAGACCCAGTACTTC.

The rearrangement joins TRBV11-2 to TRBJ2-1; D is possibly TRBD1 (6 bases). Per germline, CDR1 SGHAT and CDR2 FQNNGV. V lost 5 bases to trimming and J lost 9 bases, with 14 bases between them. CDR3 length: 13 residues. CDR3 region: CASSPDSLREQFF. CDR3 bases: TGTGCCAGCAGCCCGGACAGCCTTCGTGAGCAGTTCTTC.

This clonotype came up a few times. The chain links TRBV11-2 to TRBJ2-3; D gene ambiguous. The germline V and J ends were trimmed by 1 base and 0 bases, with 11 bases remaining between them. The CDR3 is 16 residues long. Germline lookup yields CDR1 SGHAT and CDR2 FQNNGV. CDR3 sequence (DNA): TGTGCCAGCAGCTTAGTTTTTATGGTTAGCACAGATACGCAGTATTTT. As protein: CASSLVFMVSTDTQYF.

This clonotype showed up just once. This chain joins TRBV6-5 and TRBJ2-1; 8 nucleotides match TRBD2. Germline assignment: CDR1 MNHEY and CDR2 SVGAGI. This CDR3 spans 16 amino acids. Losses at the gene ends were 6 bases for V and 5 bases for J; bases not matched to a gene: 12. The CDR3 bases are TGTGCCAGCAGCCTTGGCACTGGCGGGGGGAACAATGAGCAGTTCTTC. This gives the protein CASSLGTGGGNNEQFF.